These 2 T cell receptor beta chains were all obtained from the same sample, sequenced in a study of shared clonotypes between healthy human individuals (dated by TCRdb to 2020 to 2021). The library was built by means of the immunoSEQ multiplex PCR assay. In TCRdb, the immuneACCESS table is reduced to in-frame sequences with V and J assigned. These tables do not hold every clone; where another copy was compared, an unresolved V gene accounts for under half, and the others remain unexplained. The sample records roughly 2.1 million clones, approximately 94% of which are singletons. In total, the top ten clones hold about 1.5% of the sample. CD8 naive samples were CD45RO-negative cells positively selected for CCR7, giving a CD45RA+CCR7+ population that excluded TemRA cells. What was sequenced was naive CD8+ T cells from PBMCs. The sample's cell subset or site, from its label and the paper: CD45RA+CCR7+. The receptors were gathered from a man younger than 30 in good health. Some clones in this sample may be carry-over from other donors' samples.

CDR3 sequence: CASSLTTYGYTF. As DNA, the CDR3 is TGTGCCAGCAGCTTAACAACCTATGGCTACACCTTC. The rearrangement joins TRBV7-9 to TRBJ1-2; D gene unclear. Trimming shortened V by 2 bases and J by 4 bases, and 5 bases separated the two germline ends. Germline CDR1 SEHNR, CDR2 FQNEAQ (reference sequence). This CDR3 region has 12 residues.

The chain uses TRBV28 and TRBJ2-3; D gene ambiguous. The CDR3 loop spans 15 amino acids. The V gene's germline CDR1 is MDHEN and CDR2 SYDVKM. V lost 2 bases, J lost 2 bases, and 11 bases lay in between. The CDR3 protein is CASSLTSLNTDTQYF. In DNA, the CDR3 is TGTGCCAGCAGTTTAACTTCACTGAACACAGATACGCAGTATTTT.